The source of this T cell receptor (beta chain) is a study of beta chain features in type 1 diabetes. The wider study: All samples together contributed almost 110,000,000 sorted cells for examination.

In regard to this clone: Its antigen remains unknown.

The V gene's germline CDR1 is SEHNR and CDR2 FQNEAQ (reference sequence). Losses at the gene ends were 4 bases for V and 6 bases for J; bases not matched to a gene: 21. The CDR3 totals 19 residues. Study-level points and caveats: A potential PCR bias toward shorter templates would be equal in patient and control samples. Shortening of TCRB CDR3s, moderate but significant, appeared in all four CD4+ subsets of Type 1 diabetes patients. For patients, the naive, central memory and Treg TCRB repertoires appeared more alike than for healthy donors.

Each sorted fraction was over 98% pure. Expressed TCRB transcripts got sequenced, as all isolated RNA was reverse transcribed. Sequenced by immunoSEQ multiplex PCR; TCRdb stores in-frame clones only, minus some. The sample shows 60,000 or so clones, 52% of them seen only once. The chain uses TRBV7-9 and TRBJ2-1; TRBD1 matches at 7 bases. The sample consisted of Tregs from blood. The sequence was obtained from a middle-aged woman with type 1 diabetes. CDR3 in amino acids: CASSSEGALGRRSGNEQFF. CDR3 nucleotides: TGTGCCAGCAGCTCCGAGGGGGCTCTGGGCAGAAGATCGGGCAATGAGCAGTTCTTC. Full variable domain (outside the CDR3, taken from reference TRBV7-9 and TRBJ2-1): DTGVSQNPRHKITKRGQNVTFRCDPISEHNRLYWYRQTLGQGPEFLTYFQNEAQLEKSRLLSDRFSAERPKGSFSTLEIQRTEQGDSAMYLCASSSEGALGRRSGNEQFFGPGTRLTVL.